The rows below give T cell receptor beta chains drawn from one sample of a study of T cell responses to AZD1222 COVID-19 vaccine. Sequenced by immunoSEQ multiplex PCR; TCRdb stores in-frame clones only, minus some. The sample yields about 90,000 clones, around 91% seen once. Sequences were derived from peripheral blood, sampled on day 0 of MenACWY control vaccination. The source is an adult in good health. Both conserved end residues are part of each CDR3. A D gene is named only where the DNA matches it firmly. Clone size appears in some rows only: once, few, many, or a class for an expanded clone.

v_call	j_call	d_call	clone_size	cdr3_nt	cdr3_aa
TRBV5-1	TRBJ2-5	-	few	TGCGCCAGCAGGAGGGGAGGAATGGGGTCTCAAGAGACCCAGTACTTC	CASRRGGMGSQETQYF
TRBV7-9	TRBJ2-1	-	once	TGTGCCAGCAGCTCCCTCGGGACAAACCCCTACAATGAGCAGTTCTTC	CASSSLGTNPYNEQFF
TRBV20-1	TRBJ2-7	TRBD1	-	TGCAGTGCTAGTCCCGGGACAGGGGGCTCCTACGAGCAGTACTTC	CSASPGTGGSYEQYF
TRBV25-1	TRBJ2-5	TRBD2	-	TGTGCCAGCAGTGAATCACTAGCGGGAGGGCAGACCCAGTACTTC	CASSESLAGGQTQYF
TRBV5-1	TRBJ2-3	-	once	TGCGCCAGCAGCTTGGCGGGGGACGCCAGCACAGATACGCAGTATTTT	CASSLAGDASTDTQYF
TRBV5-8	TRBJ1-5	-	few	TGTGCCAGCAGCGTGGTGGGTAGGGGCAATCAGCCCCAGCATTTT	CASSVVGRGNQPQHF
TRBV6-4	TRBJ2-3	-	-	TGTGCCAGCAGTGAACAGGGCACAGATACGCAGTATTTT	CASSEQGTDTQYF
TRBV28	TRBJ1-1	-	-	TGTGCCAGCAGGGCCAGGGACACTGAAGCTTTCTTT	CASRARDTEAFF
TRBV7-9	TRBJ1-3	-	-	TGTGCCAGCAGCTCACTTTGGGGTGGGACCGGAAACACCATATATTTT	CASSSLWGGTGNTIYF
TRBV19	TRBJ1-2	TRBD1	few	TGTGCCAGTAGGACTTTAACAGGGGGCGGAGATGGCTACACCTTC	CASRTLTGGGDGYTF
TRBV28	TRBJ1-4	TRBD1	-	TGTGCCAGCAGTTTGGAGGGACAGGGAAATGAAAAACTGTTTTTT	CASSLEGQGNEKLFF
TRBV29-1	TRBJ2-7	-	-	TGCAGCGTTCAGGTTTCCACCTACGAGCAGTACTTC	CSVQVSTYEQYF
TRBV6-5	TRBJ1-2	TRBD1	-	TGTGCCAGCAGTCGAGGACAGGGGAACTATGGCTACACCTTC	CASSRGQGNYGYTF
TRBV7-9	TRBJ2-5	-	-	TGTGCCAGCAGCCCTATCCTAAAGGAGGAGACCCAGTACTTC	CASSPILKEETQYF
TRBV6-5	TRBJ2-1	-	-	TGTGCCAGCAGTTACTCTGAGGGGGAGGCCTACAATGAGCAGTTCTTC	CASSYSEGEAYNEQFF
TRBV9	TRBJ1-2	TRBD1	-	TGTGCCAGCAGCCCAGGACAGGTCGATGGCTACACCTTC	CASSPGQVDGYTF
TRBV9	TRBJ2-1	TRBD2	-	TGTGCCAGCAGCTCCACTAGCGCGGATGAGCAGTTCTTC	CASSSTSADEQFF
TRBV5-6	TRBJ2-1	TRBD2	once	TGTGCCAGCAGCTGGCCCGGGACTAGCGTTTACAATGAGCAGTTCTTC	CASSWPGTSVYNEQFF
TRBV4-2	TRBJ2-2	-	-	TGTGCCAGCAGCCTCGGTTCGGCTGTCGCGAACACCGGGGAGCTGTTTTTT	CASSLGSAVANTGELFF
TRBV9	TRBJ1-1	TRBD1	few	TGTGCCAGCAGCGTGGGAGGGGGCTTGACTGAAGCTTTCTTT	CASSVGGGLTEAFF
TRBV5-1	TRBJ2-5	-	-	TGCGCCAGCAGCTTGGAGGCACAGGGTTCCGGAGAGACCCAGTACTTC	CASSLEAQGSGETQYF
TRBV28	TRBJ1-2	-	-	TGTGCCAGCAGCACCTCCGGGTCATGGGTCTATGGCTACACCTTC	CASSTSGSWVYGYTF
TRBV18	TRBJ2-1	-	-	TGTGCCAGCTCACCGGTGGGAGTTGAGCAGTTCTTC	CASSPVGVEQFF
TRBV29-1	TRBJ1-4	-	-	TGCAGCGTTGCAAGCCTCGGAAATGAAAAACTGTTTTTT	CSVASLGNEKLFF
TRBV5-1	TRBJ2-3	-	-	TGCGCCAGCAGCTTGGACGGGGTTACTACAGATACGCAGTATTTT	CASSLDGVTTDTQYF
TRBV27	TRBJ1-2	TRBD1	-	TGTGCCAGCAGAGAGATCGCAGGGGGCAATGGCTACACCTTC	CASREIAGGNGYTF
TRBV10-3	TRBJ2-5	TRBD2	-	TGTGCCATCGGGGGGGATGCACAAGAGACCCAGTACTTC	CAIGGDAQETQYF
TRBV5-5	TRBJ1-1	TRBD1	few	TGTGCCAGCAGCTACCACAGGGGCACTGAAGCTTTCTTT	CASSYHRGTEAFF
TRBV29-1	TRBJ1-4	-	-	TGCAGCGTTAGTATGCGGAATAATGAAAAACTGTTTTTT	CSVSMRNNEKLFF
TRBV27	TRBJ2-6	-	-	TGTGCCAGCAGTCCCTGGACCGTAACCTCTGGGGCCAACGTCCTGACTTTC	CASSPWTVTSGANVLTF
TRBV4-1	TRBJ1-1	-	-	TGCGCCAGCAGCCAAGATCAGGGGAGAACTGAAGCTTTCTTT	CASSQDQGRTEAFF